The text below deals with one T cell receptor beta chain. Using a J-beta primer mix together with a sample-barcoded 5' primer, a second PCR was run for roughly 6 to 12 cycles. Each TCR beta cDNA got a 12-nucleotide random molecular identifier. TCRdb re-called the 5' RACE reads through MiXCR, storing one row per CDR3 protein. The data hold some 1.4 million distinct CDR3 sequences, with 42% observed a single time. This sample stems from a study of blood T cells in healthy people across ages. Isolation of PBMCs gave at least 7 million cells per sample. This CDR3 contains 16 residues. Germline loops: CDR1 MNHNS, CDR2 SASEGT. V was trimmed by 0 bases and J by 5 bases, leaving 14 bases between them.

The V call is TRBV6-1, the J call TRBJ1-5; weak D call: TRBD1 (5 bases). Sequenced input: blood. The TCR was taken from a woman in her late teens or twenties in good health. CDR3 nucleotides: TGTGCCAGCAGTGAAGCGAGGGGCCAGGGAGATCAGCCCCAGCATTTT. This gives the protein CASSEARGQGDQPQHF.